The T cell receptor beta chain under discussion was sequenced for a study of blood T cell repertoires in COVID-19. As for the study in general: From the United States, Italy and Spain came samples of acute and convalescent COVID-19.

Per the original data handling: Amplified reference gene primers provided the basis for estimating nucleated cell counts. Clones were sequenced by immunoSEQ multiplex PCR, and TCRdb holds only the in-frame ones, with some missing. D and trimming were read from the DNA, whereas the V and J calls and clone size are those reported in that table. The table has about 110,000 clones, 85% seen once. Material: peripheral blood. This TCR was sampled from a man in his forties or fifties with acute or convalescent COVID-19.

CDR3 residues: CATVEGGNGYTF. The CDR3 region has the DNA TGTGCCACAGTCGAGGGAGGAAATGGCTACACCTTC. This sequence joins TRBV27 and TRBJ1-2; D not certain. This CDR3 contains 12 residues. Germline V gene data show CDR1 as MNHEY and CDR2 as SMNVEV (reference sequence). V was clipped by 10 bases and J by 6 bases, with 15 bases between them.